This T cell receptor (beta chain) was recovered during a study of cytomegalovirus exposure and HLA in healthy donors (dated by TCRdb to 2016 to 2017). Describing the broader study: The 500 to 800 repertoires of the first cohort and the roughly 120 validation repertoires were produced on the same platform, according to a later analysis. The study aimed to test whether cataloging public T cell receptors could reveal signatures of past pathogen exposure. The study combined high-throughput TCR immunosequencing, statistical association of individual TCRs with disease status, and machine learning to predict cytomegalovirus infection status. Along with the approximately 670-subject first cohort, a separate validation cohort of approximately 110 different subjects was used.

General study outcomes and caveats: A later analysis had no HLA typing for the validation cohort, so co-occurrence there was scored across all 130 or so repertoires. In vitro tests confirmed that a few of the cytomegalovirus-associated TCR beta chains recognize cytomegalovirus antigens. A total of roughly 160 TCR beta chains were listed by the study as associated with cytomegalovirus. While some public TCRs were present in many individuals, most TCR sequences turned up only very rarely across donors. The classifier was reported to diagnose cytomegalovirus status with high specificity and sensitivity in both the original and validation cohorts. The authors suggested that the approach could potentially be extended to other disease states and immunological phenotypes. A later analysis found that TCRs clustered in the first cohort also tended to co-occur in the 95 to 150 validation repertoires, with more than 90% of cluster scores above 0.

From the cysteine up to the phenylalanine, the CDR3 has a length of 14 residues. Only the CDR3 DNA stays, 42 bases, in frame from base 1. Per the germline V gene, KGHSH is the CDR1 and LQKENI is the CDR2. Trimmed from V: 6 bases; trimmed from J: 2 bases; junction bases lacking a gene match: 7. The donors belonged to the validation cohort of over a hundred subjects, which was separate from the approximately 700-subject first cohort. As for this clone: What this receptor recognizes is not known. The record has no base qualities; no much larger clone is one base away.

Library method: the immunoSEQ multiplex PCR assay. As for how the authors treated the data: A statistical classification framework was built for diagnosing cytomegalovirus status from the catalog of TCR beta chain sequences. TCRdb's version of the immuneACCESS table is confined to in-frame rearrangements and falls short of the full clone set. An unresolved V gene accounts for under half of the shortfall where checked; the remainder is of unknown origin. V, J and clone size are those of that table, while D and trimming were read from the DNA. Present in this sample are 70,000 to 75,000 clones, 94% of which were seen just once. Roughly 1% of the sample is taken by the ten largest.

Sequencing was carried out using PBMCs. The sequence came from a young woman in good health and CMV-seronegative. The chain joins TRBV18 to TRBJ2-7; TRBD1 aligns with 7 central bases. The CDR3 corresponds to CASSPTGIAYEQYF. The DNA is as follows: TGTGCCAGCTCCCCGACAGGGATCGCCTACGAGCAGTACTTC.